The rows below give T cell receptor beta chains drawn from one sample of a study of T-cell memory formation after mild COVID-19. Via MiXCR, TCRdb re-called the 5' RACE reads, giving one row per CDR3 protein. The table shows roughly 300,000 distinct CDR3 sequences, with 7.5% to 9.5% occurring only once. Sample: PBMCs or a T cell subset sorted from them (not recorded which). These receptors all stem from a young man who had mild COVID-19 (a few samples of this study predate the infection). Cell type and time point are not known. Each CDR3 is given with its conserved first and last residue. Fields, in order: J gene, V gene, clone size, D gene, CDR3 DNA, CDR3 protein. D genes are given only for firm matches. The listing skips clone size in some rows; elsewhere it reads once, few, many or a size class.

J gene: TRBJ1-1
V gene: TRBV5-4
clone size: -
D gene: -
CDR3 DNA: TGTGCCAGCAGTCGAAGGGGGAGTGCCATGAACACTGAAGCTTTCTTT
CDR3 protein: CASSRRGSAMNTEAFF

J gene: TRBJ2-3
V gene: TRBV5-1
clone size: few
D gene: -
CDR3 DNA: TGCGCCAGCCGACAGGATGTGGGCACAGATACGCAGTATTTT
CDR3 protein: CASRQDVGTDTQYF

J gene: TRBJ2-3
V gene: TRBV5-1
clone size: few
D gene: TRBD2
CDR3 DNA: TGCGCCAGCAGCACGGGACTAGCGGGGTGGCCGGATACGCAGTATTTT
CDR3 protein: CASSTGLAGWPDTQYF

J gene: TRBJ1-2
V gene: TRBV5-1
clone size: -
D gene: -
CDR3 DNA: TGCGCCAGCAGGACATGGGGTGGCTATGGCTACACCTTC
CDR3 protein: CASRTWGGYGYTF

J gene: TRBJ2-1
V gene: TRBV10-3
clone size: -
D gene: TRBD2
CDR3 DNA: TGTGCCATCAGTGAGGGGACTAGCGGGGATGAGCAGTTCTTC
CDR3 protein: CAISEGTSGDEQFF

J gene: TRBJ2-3
V gene: TRBV12-3/TRBV12-4
clone size: few
D gene: -
CDR3 DNA: TGTGCCAGCAGTCCCGTCTTTGTGGATACGCAGTATTTT
CDR3 protein: CASSPVFVDTQYF

J gene: TRBJ2-7
V gene: TRBV11-2
clone size: many
D gene: TRBD2
CDR3 DNA: TGTGCCAGGAGGTCCGGGACTAGCCGCCACGAGCAGTACTTC
CDR3 protein: CARRSGTSRHEQYF

J gene: TRBJ2-5
V gene: TRBV7-9
clone size: many
D gene: -
CDR3 DNA: TGCGCCAGCAGCTTGGAGACCCAGTACTTC
CDR3 protein: CASSLETQYF

J gene: TRBJ2-1
V gene: TRBV7-9
clone size: many
D gene: TRBD2
CDR3 DNA: TGTGCCAGCAGCTTCACTAGCGGGTTAAATGAGCAGTTCTTC
CDR3 protein: CASSFTSGLNEQFF

J gene: TRBJ1-4
V gene: TRBV18
clone size: few
D gene: -
CDR3 DNA: TGTGCCAGCAGCGACTCGGTCGAAACTAATGAAAAACTGTTTTTT
CDR3 protein: CASSDSVETNEKLFF

J gene: TRBJ2-5
V gene: TRBV9
clone size: -
D gene: TRBD2
CDR3 DNA: TGTGCCAGCAGCGCACTTACCGTCCCCGTAGGGGCCAGCGGGGCAGTTTACCAAGAGACCCAGTACTTC
CDR3 protein: CASSALTVPVGASGAVYQETQYF

J gene: TRBJ2-2
V gene: TRBV6-5
clone size: -
D gene: -
CDR3 DNA: TGTGCCAGCAGTTACTCGATCAGGAGGAGTCACACGGGGGAGCTGTTTTTT
CDR3 protein: CASSYSIRRSHTGELFF

J gene: TRBJ2-6
V gene: TRBV15
clone size: many
D gene: TRBD1
CDR3 DNA: TGTGCCACCGCGACAGGGGGCCGTGGGGCCAACGTCCTGACTTTC
CDR3 protein: CATATGGRGANVLTF

J gene: TRBJ2-2
V gene: TRBV5-1
clone size: few
D gene: TRBD2
CDR3 DNA: TGCGCCAGCAGCCCTCTAGCGGGGGGATCGAACACCGGGGAGCTGTTTTTT
CDR3 protein: CASSPLAGGSNTGELFF

J gene: TRBJ1-4
V gene: TRBV5-1
clone size: -
D gene: TRBD1
CDR3 DNA: TGCGCCAGCAGCTTTACAGGGGCAAACGAAAAACTGTTTTTT
CDR3 protein: CASSFTGANEKLFF

J gene: TRBJ2-1
V gene: TRBV5-5
clone size: few
D gene: -
CDR3 DNA: TGTGCCAGCAGCCCAAATCGGGAGCAGTTCTTC
CDR3 protein: CASSPNREQFF

J gene: TRBJ1-2
V gene: TRBV5-5
clone size: many
D gene: -
CDR3 DNA: TGTGCCAGCAGCTTGGACCAACCGTTTGGCTACACCTTC
CDR3 protein: CASSLDQPFGYTF

J gene: TRBJ2-5
V gene: TRBV19
clone size: -
D gene: -
CDR3 DNA: TGTGCCAGTAGCACCACCGGGACTGGCGGAGAGACCCAGTACTTC
CDR3 protein: CASSTTGTGGETQYF

J gene: TRBJ2-7
V gene: TRBV5-1
clone size: few
D gene: -
CDR3 DNA: TGCGCCAGCAGTTACGGGGCCGCAAACCTCTACGAGCAGTACTTC
CDR3 protein: CASSYGAANLYEQYF

J gene: TRBJ2-2
V gene: TRBV5-1
clone size: many
D gene: -
CDR3 DNA: TGCGCCAGCACATTCCACACGAACACCGGGGAGCTGTTTTTT
CDR3 protein: CASTFHTNTGELFF

J gene: TRBJ2-1
V gene: TRBV7-2
clone size: few
D gene: -
CDR3 DNA: TGTGCCAGCGCCAGTAGGGGGGATGAGCAGTTCTTC
CDR3 protein: CASASRGDEQFF

J gene: TRBJ1-5
V gene: TRBV12-3/TRBV12-4
clone size: few
D gene: TRBD1
CDR3 DNA: TGTGCCAGCAGACCGGGACAGGGAAGCAATCAGCCCCAGCATTTT
CDR3 protein: CASRPGQGSNQPQHF

J gene: TRBJ2-5
V gene: TRBV20-1
clone size: few
D gene: -
CDR3 DNA: TGCAGTGCTCCCGGTAGGGGCAGAGGTATAGAGACCCAGTACTTC
CDR3 protein: CSAPGRGRGIETQYF

J gene: TRBJ2-3
V gene: TRBV27
clone size: few
D gene: TRBD2
CDR3 DNA: TGTGCCAGCAGCAGCACTAGCGTAAGCACAGATACGCAGTATTTT
CDR3 protein: CASSSTSVSTDTQYF

J gene: TRBJ2-7
V gene: TRBV18
clone size: -
D gene: -
CDR3 DNA: TGTGCCAGCTCACCACCGGGGGCCCTATGGGAGGACTACTCCTACGAGCAGTACTTC
CDR3 protein: CASSPPGALWEDYSYEQYF

J gene: TRBJ2-5
V gene: TRBV7-7
clone size: few
D gene: -
CDR3 DNA: TGTGCTAGCAGCCGAGCACCGGGCTACCAAGAGACCCAGTACTTC
CDR3 protein: CASSRAPGYQETQYF